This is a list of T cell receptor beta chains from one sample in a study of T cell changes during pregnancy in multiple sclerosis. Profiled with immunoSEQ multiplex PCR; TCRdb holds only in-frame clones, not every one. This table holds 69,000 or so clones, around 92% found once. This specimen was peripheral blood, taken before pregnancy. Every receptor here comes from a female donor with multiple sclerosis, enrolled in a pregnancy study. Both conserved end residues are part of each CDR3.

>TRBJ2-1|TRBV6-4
CASSDGTVDTMKQFF
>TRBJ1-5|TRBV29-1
CSVTQGYGDQPQHF
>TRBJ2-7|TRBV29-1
CSVGTSGVYEQYF
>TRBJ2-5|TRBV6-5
CASRALAEETQYF
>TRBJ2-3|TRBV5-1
CASSPGGPDTQYF
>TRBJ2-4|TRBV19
CASSGDRAGIQYF
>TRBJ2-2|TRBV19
CASSATETGELFF
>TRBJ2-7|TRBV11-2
CASSLERLAPHEQYF
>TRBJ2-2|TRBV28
CASSLSRQGSGGELFF
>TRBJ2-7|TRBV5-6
CASSFGAGGYVEQYF
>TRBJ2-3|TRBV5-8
CASSLEVRDSTDTQYF
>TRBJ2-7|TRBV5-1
CASRPGKLAGVFEQYF
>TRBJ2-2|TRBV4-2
CASSLRGGLMTSTGELFF
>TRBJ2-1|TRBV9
CASSVLAEGELVGTSGNNEQFF
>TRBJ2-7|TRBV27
CASRLAGGPYEQYF
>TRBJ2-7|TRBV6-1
CASDRDSGTYEQYF
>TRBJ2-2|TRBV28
CASSFIVSTGTGELFF
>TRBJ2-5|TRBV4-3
CASSQGRGGETQYF
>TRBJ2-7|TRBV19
CASSGQGTGDHEQYF
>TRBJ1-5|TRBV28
CASRLGLSKPQHF
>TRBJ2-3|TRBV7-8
CASSFQHGADTQYF
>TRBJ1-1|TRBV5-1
CASSLEQDEAFF
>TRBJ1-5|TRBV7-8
CASSNRQGNQPQHF
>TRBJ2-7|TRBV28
CASSFRGLGVEQYF
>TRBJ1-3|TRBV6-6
CASSYGRAGNTIYF
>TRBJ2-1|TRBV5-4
CASSPTSGWGGNEQFF
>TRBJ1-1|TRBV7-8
CASSPRQGRNTEAFF
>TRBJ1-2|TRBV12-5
CASGLVLGQGARRNYGYTF
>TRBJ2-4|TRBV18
CASSPPSGGKNIQYF
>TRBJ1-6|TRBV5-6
CASSPNSPLHF
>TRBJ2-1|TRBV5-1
CASSLRGLPYNEQFF
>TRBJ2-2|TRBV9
CASSARSGTGELFF
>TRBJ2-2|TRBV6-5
CASSPGTINTGELFF
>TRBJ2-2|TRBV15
CATSRDLSGSGTGELFF
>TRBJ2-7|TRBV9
CASSVDPSGAYEQYF